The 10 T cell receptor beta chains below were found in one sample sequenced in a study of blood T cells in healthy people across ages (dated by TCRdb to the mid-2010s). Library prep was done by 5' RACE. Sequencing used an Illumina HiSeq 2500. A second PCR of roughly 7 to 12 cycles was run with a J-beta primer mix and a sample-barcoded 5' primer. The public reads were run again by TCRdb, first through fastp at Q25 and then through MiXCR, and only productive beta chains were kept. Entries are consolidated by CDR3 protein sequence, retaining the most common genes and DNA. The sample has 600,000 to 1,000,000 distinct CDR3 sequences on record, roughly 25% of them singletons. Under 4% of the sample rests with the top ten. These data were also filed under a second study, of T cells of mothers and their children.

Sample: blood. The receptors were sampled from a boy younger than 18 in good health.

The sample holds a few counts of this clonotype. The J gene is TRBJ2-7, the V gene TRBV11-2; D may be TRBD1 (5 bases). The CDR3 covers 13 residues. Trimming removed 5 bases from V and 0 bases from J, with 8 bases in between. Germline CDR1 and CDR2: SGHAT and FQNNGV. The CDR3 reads CASSNQGSYEQYF. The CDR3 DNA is TGTGCCAGCAGCAACCAGGGCTCCTACGAGCAGTACTTC.

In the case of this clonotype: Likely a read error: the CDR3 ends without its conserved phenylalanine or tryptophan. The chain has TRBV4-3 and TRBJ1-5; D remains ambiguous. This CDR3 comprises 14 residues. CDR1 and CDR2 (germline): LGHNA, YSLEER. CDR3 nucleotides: TGCGCCAGCAGTCAAGAGATGAGCAATCAGCCCCAGCATCTT. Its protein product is CASSQEMSNQPQHL.

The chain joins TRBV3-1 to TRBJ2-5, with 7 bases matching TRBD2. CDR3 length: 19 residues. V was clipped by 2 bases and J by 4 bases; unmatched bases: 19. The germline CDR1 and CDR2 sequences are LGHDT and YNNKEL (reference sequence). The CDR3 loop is CASSQSLFVRGSGRETQYF. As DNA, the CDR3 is TGTGCCAGCAGCCAAAGCTTATTCGTGCGGGGGAGTGGAAGAGAGACCCAGTACTTC.

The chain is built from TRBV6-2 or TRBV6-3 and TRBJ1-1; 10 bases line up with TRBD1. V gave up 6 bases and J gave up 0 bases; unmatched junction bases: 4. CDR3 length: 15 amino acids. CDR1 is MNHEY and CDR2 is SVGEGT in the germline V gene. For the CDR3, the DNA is TGTGCCAGCAGAAGACAGGGGGCGATGAACACTGAAGCTTTCTTT. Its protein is CASRRQGAMNTEAFF.

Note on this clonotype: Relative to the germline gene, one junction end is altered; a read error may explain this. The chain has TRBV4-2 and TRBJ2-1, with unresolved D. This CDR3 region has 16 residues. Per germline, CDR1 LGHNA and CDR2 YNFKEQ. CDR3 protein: CASSQEFLSSYKEQFF. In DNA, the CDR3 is TGTGCCAGCAGCCAAGAATTCCTAAGCTCCTACAAGGAGCAGTTCTTC.

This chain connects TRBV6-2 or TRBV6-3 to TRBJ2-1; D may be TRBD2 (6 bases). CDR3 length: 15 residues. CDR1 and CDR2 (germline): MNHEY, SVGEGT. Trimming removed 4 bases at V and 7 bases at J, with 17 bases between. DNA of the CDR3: TGTGCCAGCAGTTCCGACCCGGGAGCACTAAATGAGCAGTTCTTC. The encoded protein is CASSSDPGALNEQFF.

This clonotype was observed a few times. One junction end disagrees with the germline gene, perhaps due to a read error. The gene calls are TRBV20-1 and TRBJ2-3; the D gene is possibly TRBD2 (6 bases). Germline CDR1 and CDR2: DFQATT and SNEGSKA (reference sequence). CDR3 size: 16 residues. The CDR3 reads CSTSPMDRGSTDTQYF. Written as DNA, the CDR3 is TGCAGTACTAGCCCTATGGACCGAGGAAGCACAGATACGCAGTATTTT.

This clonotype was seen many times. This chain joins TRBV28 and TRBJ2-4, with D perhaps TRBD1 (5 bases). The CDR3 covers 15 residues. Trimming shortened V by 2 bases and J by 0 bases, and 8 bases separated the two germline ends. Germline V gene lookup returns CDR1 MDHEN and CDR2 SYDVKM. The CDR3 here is CASSLDSLAKNIQYF. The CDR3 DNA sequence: TGTGCCAGCAGTTTAGACAGCCTAGCCAAAAACATTCAGTACTTC.

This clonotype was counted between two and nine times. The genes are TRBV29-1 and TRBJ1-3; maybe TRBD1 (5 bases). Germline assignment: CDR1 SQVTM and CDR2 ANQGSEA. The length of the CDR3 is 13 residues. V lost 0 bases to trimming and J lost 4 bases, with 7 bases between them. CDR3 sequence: CSVEEGEGNTIYF. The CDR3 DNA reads TGCAGCGTTGAAGAGGGGGAGGGAAACACCATATATTTT.

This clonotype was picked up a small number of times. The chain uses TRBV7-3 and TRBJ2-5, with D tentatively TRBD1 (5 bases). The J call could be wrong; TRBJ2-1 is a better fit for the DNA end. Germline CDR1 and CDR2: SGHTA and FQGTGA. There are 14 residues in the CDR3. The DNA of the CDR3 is TGTGCCAGCAGCCAAAAGACAGATCTCAATGAGCAGTTCTTC. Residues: CASSQKTDLNEQFF.